The 16 T cell receptor beta chains given below trace back to one sample, sequenced in a study of molecular identifiers for immune sequencing clone quantification. TCRdb independently ran MiXCR on the PCR reads; one entry per CDR3 protein. The top ten hold under 0.8% of the sample, which has about 510,000 distinct CDR3 sequences, roughly 24% seen once. The sequenced sample consisted of naive CD8+ T cells from blood, with Jurkat cell RNA spiked in. Sample subset: FACS-sorted CD8+CD4-CCR7+CD45RA+ naive T cells. The receptors were sampled from a human donor in good health. Some libraries in this study had Jurkat cell RNA spiked in.

The V and J genes are TRBV19 and TRBJ1-3, with D maybe TRBD1 (6 bases). CDR1 and CDR2 from the germline V gene are LNHDA and SQIVND (reference sequence). V was clipped by 3 bases and J by 9 bases, with 18 bases between them. The CDR3 consists of 15 residues. CDR3 sequence reads: CASSIGTKSGTTIYF. The CDR3 nucleotides are TGTGCCAGTAGTATCGGGACAAAATCTGGCACCACCATATATTTT.

On this clonotype: Because it lacks the conserved phenylalanine or tryptophan at the end, this CDR3 is likely a read error. The chain couples TRBV19 to TRBJ1-5; D is unclear. The germline V gene has CDR1 LNHDA and CDR2 SQIVND (reference sequence). The CDR3 runs to 15 residues. V lost 4 bases and J lost 2, with 12 bases in between. CDR3 bases: TGTGCCAGTAGTACCCAAGGCTGGGGCAATCAGCCCCAGCATTCT. As protein: CASSTQGWGNQPQHS.

The sample holds many counts of this clonotype. The chain employs TRBV12-5 and TRBJ1-1; no reliable D call. The V gene lost 2 bases and the J gene lost 4 bases, with 5 bases spanning the gap. CDR1 and CDR2 (germline): LGHNT, FRNRAP. The CDR3 is 12 residues long. CDR3 loop: CASGLQFTEAFF. For the CDR3, the DNA is TGTGCTAGTGGTTTGCAATTCACTGAAGCTTTCTTT.

In this sample, this clonotype turned up many times. The chain employs TRBV20-1 and TRBJ2-3, with a tentative D call TRBD2 (6 bases). The V end lost 5 bases, the J end lost 0 bases, and 12 bases lay between the germline ends. Germline V gene sequence: CDR1 DFQATT, CDR2 SNEGSKA (reference sequence). The CDR3 has 14 amino acids. CDR3 sequence reads: CSAATGVSTDTQYF. CDR3 nucleotide sequence: TGCAGTGCTGCGACGGGAGTGAGCACAGATACGCAGTATTTT.

This clonotype was picked up a small number of times. The rearrangement joins TRBV7-9 to TRBJ2-7, with 8 bases fitting TRBD1. CDR1 is SEHNR, CDR2 FQNEAQ, per germline (reference sequence). This CDR3 comprises 15 residues. V trimming: 5 bases; J trimming: 6 bases; junction bases outside the gene matches: 12. In nucleotides, the CDR3 is TGTGCCAGCAGCCCCCCTTCCGGGACAGGCTTCGAGCAGTACTTC. Translated, it gives CASSPPSGTGFEQYF.

As for this clonotype: A much larger clonotype is one base distant, so this may be a read error. The V and J genes are TRBV29-1 and TRBJ2-3, with D possibly TRBD2 on 6 matching bases. CDR3 size: 14 residues. CDR1 and CDR2 (germline): SQVTM, ANQGSEA. The CDR3 bases are TGCGGCGTTGCGAAGGCGGGATACACAGATACGCAGTATTTT. Its protein product is CGVAKAGYTDTQYF.

A few counts support this clonotype. The CDR3 coding sequence is TGTGCCACCAGTGAGAATCTGGAAAACATTCAGTACTTC. This encodes CATSENLENIQYF. The chain has TRBV24-1 and TRBJ2-4; the D is unclear. Between the trimmed V and J ends, which lost 4 bases and 5 bases, there was a span of 8 bases. The germline V gene encodes CDR1 KGHDR and CDR2 SFDVKD. The CDR3 runs 13 residues.

The V gene is TRBV21-1, the J gene TRBJ2-3; the table's TRBD1 call for D was not verified on the DNA. TRBV21-1 is tagged as a pseudogene. CDR3 size: 19 residues. CDR3 DNA sequence: TGTGCCAGCAGCAAACCCCGGGGAGGCCTACCTGAACACACAGATACGCAGTATTTT. This translates into CASSKPRGGLPEHTDTQYF.

Regarding this clonotype: This may come from a read error, since a much larger clone is one base off. The J gene is TRBJ2-7, the V gene TRBV7-9; possibly TRBD2 for D (5 bases). The V gene lost 4 bases and the J gene lost 9 bases, with 16 bases spanning the gap. This CDR3 comprises 13 residues. From germline, CDR1 is SEHNR and CDR2 FQNEAQ (reference sequence). DNA for the CDR3: TGTGCCAGCAGCTCGGCGGGCTCGCCGGGGCAGTACTTC. It codes for CASSSAGSPGQYF.

This clonotype showed up just a few times. The V gene is TRBV7-9, the J gene TRBJ1-1; 9 positions agree with TRBD1. The CDR3 extends over 14 amino acids. Germline V CDR1 and CDR2: SEHNR, FQNEAQ (reference sequence). V shed 5 bases, J shed 6 bases, and the junction held 7 bases outside the gene matches. The CDR3 is CASSARDRVSEAFF. CDR3 in DNA: TGTGCCAGCAGCGCCCGGGACAGGGTCTCTGAAGCTTTCTTT.

This rearrangement joins TRBV12-3 or TRBV12-4 to TRBJ2-1, with TRBD2 identical over 7 bases. CDR3 length: 14 amino acids. Trimming removed 7 bases from V and 2 bases from J; junction bases left unmatched: 5. CDR3 amino acids: CASISSGTYNEQFF. The CDR3 region has the DNA TGTGCCAGCATTTCGAGCGGGACCTACAATGAGCAGTTCTTC.

In regard to this clonotype: Possible read error: a much larger clone is one base away. The chain joins TRBV28 to TRBJ2-3, with D maybe TRBD2 (5 bases). V shed 5 bases and J shed 4 bases, with 16 bases lying between them. Germline lookup yields CDR1 MDHEN and CDR2 SYDVKM. This CDR3 comprises 15 residues. The CDR3 is CASSTSLAGPDTQYF. In nucleotides, the CDR3 is TGTGCCAGCAGTACCAGCCTAGCAGGTCCAGATACGCAGTATTTT.

About this clonotype itself: With a much larger clone just one base away, this may be a read error. Written as DNA, the CDR3 is TGTGCCACCAGTGATTTGGAGCGGGAGTTGAGCACAGGTACGCAGTATTTT. Translation: CATSDLERELSTGTQYF. The V call is TRBV24-1, the J call TRBJ2-3; 8 positions match TRBD2. CDR1 and CDR2 (germline): KGHDR, SFDVKD. The CDR3 totals 17 residues.

In this sample, this clonotype turned up many times. The chain couples TRBV28 to TRBJ2-4; possible D gene TRBD1, 5 bases. Trimming left V 2 bases short and J 0 bases short, with 11 bases between. CDR1 is MDHEN and CDR2 is SYDVKM in the germline V gene. The CDR3 loop spans 16 amino acids. The CDR3 DNA sequence: TGTGCCAGCAGTTTAGAGACAGATCTAGCCAAAAACATTCAGTACTTC. This gives the protein CASSLETDLAKNIQYF.

The rearrangement joins TRBV11-2 to TRBJ2-1, with 10 bases aligning to TRBD1. V lost 4 bases and J lost 3; bases outside the gene matches: 6. This CDR3 comprises 16 residues. The germline CDR1 and CDR2 sequences are SGHAT and FQNNGV. The CDR3 bases are TGTGCCAGCAGCTCGAACCGGGACAGGGGCTACAATGAGCAGTTCTTC. This translates into CASSSNRDRGYNEQFF.

The gene calls are TRBV4-1 and TRBJ2-1; a weak D match, TRBD1 (5 bases). This CDR3 comprises 16 residues. Trimming left V 3 bases short and J 0 bases short, with 12 bases between. Germline-derived CDR1 and CDR2 are MGHRA and YSYEKL. Here the CDR3 DNA reads TGCGCCAGCAGCCACGACGATGACAGCTCCTACAATGAGCAGTTCTTC. As protein: CASSHDDDSSYNEQFF.